This is a list of T cell receptor beta chains from one sample in a study of tumor-infiltrating lymphocytes in primary liver carcinoma. TCRdb passed the multiplex PCR reads through MiXCR, listing each CDR3 protein once. The sample has about 100,000 distinct CDR3 sequences; about 70% are singletons. The sequencing input was liver tumor tissue from sampling region 5. These receptors all come from a woman aged 60-75 years with primary liver carcinoma and hepatitis B virus infection. Both conserved end residues are part of each CDR3. Fields, in order: J gene, clone size, V gene, D gene, CDR3 DNA, CDR3 protein. D genes are given only for firm matches. The size of a clone is reported for some rows only, either as once, few or many, or as a class for expanded clones.

j_gene: TRBJ2-1; abundance: .; v_gene: TRBV7-9; d_gene: .; CDR3nt: TGTGCCAGCAGCTTAGTAGGGCTAACGGGAGTTGGAGAGCAGTTCTTC; CDR3aa: CASSLVGLTGVGEQFF
j_gene: TRBJ2-3; abundance: many; v_gene: TRBV5-6; d_gene: .; CDR3nt: TGTGCCAGCAGCTTGTGGGGGGCCACAGATACGCAGTATTTT; CDR3aa: CASSLWGATDTQYF
j_gene: TRBJ2-3; abundance: .; v_gene: TRBV6-5; d_gene: .; CDR3nt: TGTGTCAGCGCTGGGAGTTCAAGCACAGATACGCAGTATTTC; CDR3aa: CVSAGSSSTDTQYF
j_gene: TRBJ1-6; abundance: .; v_gene: TRBV29-1; d_gene: .; CDR3nt: TGCAGCGGCCACGAAGGGGAGATTCGGTGTTCACCCCTCCACTTT; CDR3aa: CSGHEGEIRCSPLHF
j_gene: TRBJ2-1; abundance: .; v_gene: TRBV7-9; d_gene: TRBD2; CDR3nt: TGTGCCAGCAGCTTAAGTGGGCGCGGGAGTTCCTACGATGAGCAGTTCTTC; CDR3aa: CASSLSGRGSSYDEQFF
j_gene: TRBJ2-1; abundance: .; v_gene: TRBV11-2; d_gene: .; CDR3nt: TGTGCCAGCAGCTCGACTATAGGTGAAGAGCAGTTCTTC; CDR3aa: CASSSTIGEEQFF
j_gene: TRBJ1-5; abundance: .; v_gene: TRBV12-3/TRBV12-4; d_gene: .; CDR3nt: TGTGCTAGCAGGACACCCGGGTTGCCCCAGCATTTT; CDR3aa: CASRTPGLPQHF
j_gene: TRBJ2-1; abundance: .; v_gene: TRBV12-3/TRBV12-4; d_gene: .; CDR3nt: TGTGCCAGCAGTTTAGCGCTAACACACAATGAGCATTTCTTC; CDR3aa: CASSLALTHNEHFF
j_gene: TRBJ2-7; abundance: many; v_gene: TRBV6-1; d_gene: .; CDR3nt: TGTGCCAGCAGTGAATATCGACACAGCTCCTACGAGCAGTACTTC; CDR3aa: CASSEYRHSSYEQYF
j_gene: TRBJ2-5; abundance: .; v_gene: TRBV18; d_gene: .; CDR3nt: TGTGCCAGCTCACCACGGAGGGAAGAGACCCAGTACTTC; CDR3aa: CASSPRREETQYF
j_gene: TRBJ2-1; abundance: once; v_gene: TRBV6-1; d_gene: .; CDR3nt: TGTGTCACCCGGCGGACGGGCTCCTACAATGAGCACTTCTTC; CDR3aa: CVTRRTGSYNEHFF
j_gene: TRBJ1-2; abundance: many; v_gene: TRBV5-5; d_gene: TRBD1; CDR3nt: TGTGCCAGCAGCACGACAGGGAACCCCTTCTTC; CDR3aa: CASSTTGNPFF
j_gene: TRBJ1-4; abundance: .; v_gene: TRBV7-9; d_gene: TRBD1; CDR3nt: TGTGCCAGCAGCTTCCAGGGGGCGGTCGGTGAAAAACTGTTATTT; CDR3aa: CASSFQGAVGEKLLF
j_gene: TRBJ2-3; abundance: .; v_gene: TRBV11-2; d_gene: TRBD2; CDR3nt: TGTGCCAGCACCCGTGTACTAGCGGGCCCAGATACGCGGTATTTT; CDR3aa: CASTRVLAGPDTRYF
j_gene: TRBJ1-1; abundance: .; v_gene: TRBV12-3/TRBV12-4; d_gene: .; CDR3nt: TGTGCCAGCAGTAGGGGGTACGGTCGCATGAACACTGAAGCTATCTTT; CDR3aa: CASSRGYGRMNTEAIF
j_gene: TRBJ2-1; abundance: .; v_gene: TRBV6-1; d_gene: .; CDR3nt: TGTGCCAGCAGAAAACGGGGCAAATACAATGAGCAGATCTTC; CDR3aa: CASRKRGKYNEQIF
j_gene: TRBJ2-7; abundance: .; v_gene: TRBV28; d_gene: TRBD1; CDR3nt: TGTGCCAGCAGACCAAGGGACAGGGGCTACGAGCAGTACTTC; CDR3aa: CASRPRDRGYEQYF
j_gene: TRBJ2-1; abundance: .; v_gene: TRBV11-2; d_gene: TRBD1; CDR3nt: TGTACCAGCAGTTTGGACAGGGACGATGAGCAATTCTTC; CDR3aa: CTSSLDRDDEQFF
j_gene: TRBJ2-7; abundance: .; v_gene: TRBV28; d_gene: TRBD2; CDR3nt: TGTGCCAGCAGCCTTGGGGGGGTCTCGGGGTACGAGCAGTACTTC; CDR3aa: CASSLGGVSGYEQYF
j_gene: TRBJ2-3; abundance: .; v_gene: TRBV29-1; d_gene: .; CDR3nt: TGCAGCGTTGAGCACAGATTACATACTAGCACAGATATGCAGTATTTT; CDR3aa: CSVEHRLHTSTDMQYF
j_gene: TRBJ2-5; abundance: .; v_gene: TRBV5-6; d_gene: .; CDR3nt: TGTGCCAGCAGCTTGTGGCCACGGGGAGAGGCCCAGCACTTC; CDR3aa: CASSLWPRGEAQHF
j_gene: TRBJ2-1; abundance: .; v_gene: TRBV29-1; d_gene: .; CDR3nt: TGTAGCGCCGACGGGACGACCTCCTACAATGAGCAGTTCTTC; CDR3aa: CSADGTTSYNEQFF
j_gene: TRBJ2-1; abundance: .; v_gene: TRBV6-1; d_gene: .; CDR3nt: TGTGCCAGCAGTGAATTGGGGTGGAATGGGCAGTTCTTC; CDR3aa: CASSELGWNGQFF
j_gene: TRBJ2-2; abundance: .; v_gene: TRBV12-3/TRBV12-4; d_gene: .; CDR3nt: TGTGCCATCAGTTTAGACCGGGGGCAGAACACCGGGGAGCTGTTTTTT; CDR3aa: CAISLDRGQNTGELFF
j_gene: TRBJ2-2; abundance: many; v_gene: TRBV2; d_gene: .; CDR3nt: TGTGCCAGCAGTGCGGATACCGGGGAGCTGTTTTTT; CDR3aa: CASSADTGELFF
j_gene: TRBJ2-3; abundance: .; v_gene: TRBV11-3; d_gene: .; CDR3nt: TGTGCCAGGAGCTTATGGGGTAGCCCAAATACGCAGTATTTT; CDR3aa: CARSLWGSPNTQYF
j_gene: TRBJ2-1; abundance: .; v_gene: TRBV4-2; d_gene: TRBD1; CDR3nt: TGTGTCACCACCAGAGAGGACAGGATGGGTTCCTACAATGAGCAGTTCTTC; CDR3aa: CVTTREDRMGSYNEQFF
j_gene: TRBJ1-1; abundance: .; v_gene: TRBV11-3; d_gene: .; CDR3nt: TGTACCAGCAGCTTAGATGGGAGGATGAACACTGTAGCTTTCTTT; CDR3aa: CTSSLDGRMNTVAFF
j_gene: TRBJ1-5; abundance: many; v_gene: TRBV2; d_gene: TRBD1; CDR3nt: TGTGCCAGCAGTCCTCAGGGGGCTGGCAATCAGCCCCAGCATTTT; CDR3aa: CASSPQGAGNQPQHF
j_gene: TRBJ2-7; abundance: .; v_gene: TRBV30; d_gene: .; CDR3nt: TGTGCCTGGAGTGTACCGGGGAGCTCCTACGGGCAGTACTTC; CDR3aa: CAWSVPGSSYGQYF
j_gene: TRBJ2-7; abundance: .; v_gene: TRBV6-5; d_gene: TRBD2; CDR3nt: TGTGCCAGCAGTTACCTAGCGGGAGATGCCTACGAGCAGTACTTC; CDR3aa: CASSYLAGDAYEQYF
j_gene: TRBJ1-5; abundance: .; v_gene: TRBV30; d_gene: .; CDR3nt: TGTGCCTGGAACGGGAGACCGAATCAGCCCCAGCATTTT; CDR3aa: CAWNGRPNQPQHF
j_gene: TRBJ2-5; abundance: few; v_gene: TRBV28; d_gene: .; CDR3nt: TGTGCCTGCAGTTTCGGCCGGTTCGAGACCCAGTACTTC; CDR3aa: CACSFGRFETQYF
j_gene: TRBJ2-7; abundance: .; v_gene: TRBV7-9; d_gene: TRBD1; CDR3nt: TGTGCCAGCAGATTAGGGGGCAGCCGCGAACAGTACTTC; CDR3aa: CASRLGGSREQYF
j_gene: TRBJ2-1; abundance: .; v_gene: TRBV28; d_gene: TRBD2; CDR3nt: TGTGCCAGCCGAGCGGGAGGGCCCAATGAGCAGTTCTTC; CDR3aa: CASRAGGPNEQFF
j_gene: TRBJ2-1; abundance: .; v_gene: TRBV2; d_gene: TRBD2; CDR3nt: TGTGCCAGCAGTCTGGGACTAGCGTCTATCTATGAGCAGTTCTTC; CDR3aa: CASSLGLASIYEQFF
j_gene: TRBJ2-7; abundance: .; v_gene: TRBV6-5; d_gene: .; CDR3nt: TGCGCCAGCAGTTACTCGAGTCCTAACATGTACGAGCAGTACTTC; CDR3aa: CASSYSSPNMYEQYF
j_gene: TRBJ2-7; abundance: .; v_gene: TRBV11-2; d_gene: TRBD2; CDR3nt: TGTGCCAGCAGCCCCCCTTCAGGGACTAACGAGCAATACTTC; CDR3aa: CASSPPSGTNEQYF
j_gene: TRBJ2-2; abundance: few; v_gene: TRBV18; d_gene: .; CDR3nt: TGTGCCAGCTCATTAACCTCGGGGACCGGGGAGCTGTTTTTT; CDR3aa: CASSLTSGTGELFF
j_gene: TRBJ2-1; abundance: .; v_gene: TRBV11-2; d_gene: TRBD2; CDR3nt: TGTGCCAGCAGCTTAACTAGCGGGAGAGAAGGTGAGCAGTTCTTC; CDR3aa: CASSLTSGREGEQFF
j_gene: TRBJ1-1; abundance: .; v_gene: TRBV4-1; d_gene: .; CDR3nt: TGCGCCAGCAGCCAAGATGGGCAGTGGGCGTGGGTGGACACTGAAGCTTTCTTT; CDR3aa: CASSQDGQWAWVDTEAFF
j_gene: TRBJ2-7; abundance: .; v_gene: TRBV11-2; d_gene: TRBD2; CDR3nt: TGTGCCAGCAACGCCATTTCCCAACAAGCGGGAGGGCAGAAACCCTACGAGCAGTACTTC; CDR3aa: CASNAISQQAGGQKPYEQYF
j_gene: TRBJ1-5; abundance: few; v_gene: TRBV28; d_gene: .; CDR3nt: TGTGCCGGCAGAACAGGGTTTAATCAGCCCCAGCATTTT; CDR3aa: CAGRTGFNQPQHF
j_gene: TRBJ2-1; abundance: .; v_gene: TRBV11-3; d_gene: .; CDR3nt: TGTGCCAGCAACTCAACCGGGGCTAGAAACAATGAGCAGTTCTTC; CDR3aa: CASNSTGARNNEQFF
j_gene: TRBJ2-7; abundance: .; v_gene: TRBV6-1; d_gene: .; CDR3nt: TGTGCCAACAGGGCTAACGGGATGAGCTACGAGCAGTACTTC; CDR3aa: CANRANGMSYEQYF